This T cell receptor (beta chain) is drawn from a study of cytomegalovirus exposure and HLA in healthy donors. Study-level information: A preliminary data release comprised around 85 million unique TCRs obtained from HLA-typed donors.

This clone was seen a few times. Its antigen is unidentified. Overall study results and limits: Presence/absence analysis assumed near-uniform sequencing depth across donors. By a later analysis, the bulk of CMV-associated TCR beta chains appeared HLA-restricted. Previous analysis showed most TCR beta V segments were productive about 90% or about 30% of the time.

Primers: 60 Vbeta forward and 13 Jbeta reverse. Produced via immunoSEQ multiplex PCR; TCRdb's table is partial and in-frame only. The table has 93,000 or so clones, roughly four fifths seen once. Germline CDR1 is MNHEY and CDR2 is SVGAGI. There are 14 residues in the CDR3. Trimming took off 6 bases at V and 1 base at J, with 11 bases between the two ends. The chain joins TRBV6-5 to TRBJ2-3; perhaps TRBD1 as D (6 bases). Input material: PBMCs. The receptor comes from a woman aged 18 to 35 in good health and CMV-seropositive. The CDR3 loop reads CASSTGWGTDTQYF. CDR3 DNA sequence: TGTGCCAGCAGCACAGGGTGGGGCACAGATACGCAGTATTTT.